This TCR beta chain comes out of a study of blood T cell repertoires in COVID-19. The table came from immunoSEQ multiplex PCR; TCRdb's copy has only in-frame clones and leaves some out. Of under 300,000 clones in the sample, 89% were seen once. The CDR3 contains 16 residues. CDR1 and CDR2 (germline): LNHDA, SQIVND (reference sequence). Germline trimming cut 5 bases from V and 3 bases from J; bases unmatched to any gene: 10. This clonotype was sampled from a middle-aged woman who had recovered from COVID-19. Sequences were obtained from PBMCs or T cells enriched from blood (not recorded which). The rearrangement links TRBV19 to TRBJ1-2; 9 nucleotides line up with TRBD1. Here the CDR3 DNA reads TGTGCCAGTAGTGAGACCGGGACAGGGTCATACTATGGCTACACCTTC. Translation: CASSETGTGSYYGYTF.